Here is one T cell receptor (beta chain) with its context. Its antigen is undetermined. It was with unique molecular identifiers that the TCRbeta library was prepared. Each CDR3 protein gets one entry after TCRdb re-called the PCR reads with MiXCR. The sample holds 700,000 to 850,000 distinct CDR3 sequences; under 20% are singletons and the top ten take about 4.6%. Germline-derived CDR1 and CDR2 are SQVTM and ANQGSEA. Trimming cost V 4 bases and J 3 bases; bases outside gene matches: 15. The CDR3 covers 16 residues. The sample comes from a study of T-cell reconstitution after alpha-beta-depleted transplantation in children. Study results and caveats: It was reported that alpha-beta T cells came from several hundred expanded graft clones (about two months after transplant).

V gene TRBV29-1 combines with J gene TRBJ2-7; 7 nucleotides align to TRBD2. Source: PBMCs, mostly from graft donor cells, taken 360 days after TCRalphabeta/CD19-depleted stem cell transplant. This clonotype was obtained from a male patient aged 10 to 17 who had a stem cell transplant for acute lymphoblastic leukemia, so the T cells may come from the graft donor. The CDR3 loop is CSVGGLADGGFYEQYF. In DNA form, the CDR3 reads TGCAGCGTTGGTGGCCTAGCGGATGGGGGGTTCTACGAGCAGTACTTC.